The 24 T cell receptor beta chains presented below share a single source sample, sequenced in a study of Ad26.COV2.S vaccination and SARS-CoV-2 variants (dated by TCRdb to the early 2020s). The library was built by means of the immunoSEQ multiplex PCR assay. The clones in this table, taken by TCRdb from immuneACCESS, are in-frame only. Not every clone is retained; where verified, under half of the shortfall comes from an unresolved V gene, and the cause of the rest is unknown. Within this sample are 300,000 to 400,000 clones, with around 89% of them counted one time only. The ten largest clones add up to around 5% of the sample. Per the publication, the treatment or condition label means: about 20 received Ad26.COV2.S at low or high dose, single or two shots; about 5 received placebo; per-sample allocation not given. Repertoires of vaccine and placebo recipients were sequenced from samples collected on day 63 after the first injection.

The sequenced sample was peripheral blood, obtained in a trial of Ad26.COV2.S vaccine versus placebo. Every receptor here comes from a person between 18 and 60 years old who received the Ad26.COV2.S COVID-19 vaccine or a placebo.

The chain links TRBV3-1 (or the pseudogene TRBV3-2) to TRBJ2-5; 8 positions agree with TRBD1. This CDR3 spans 14 amino acids. The junction had 3 bases not matched to a gene; V was cut back by 3 bases and J by 3 bases. The V gene's germline CDR1 is LGHDT and CDR2 YNNKEL (reference sequence). In DNA form, the CDR3 reads TGTGCCAGCAGCCAGGGGGACAGGAAAGAGACCCAGTACTTC. Translation: CASSQGDRKETQYF.

The sample holds a few counts of this clone. This chain connects TRBV6-2 or TRBV6-3 to TRBJ1-5; D not resolved. Germline V gene lookup returns CDR1 MNHEY and CDR2 SVGEGT. V was pared by 6 bases and J by 0 bases, with 9 bases between. This CDR3 spans 14 amino acids. CDR3 in amino acids: CASSPDDSNQPQHF. The CDR3 coding sequence is TGTGCCAGCAGCCCCGACGATAGCAATCAGCCCCAGCATTTT.

A note on this clone: At one boundary the junction diverges from the germline segment, which might be a read error. The chain is built from TRBV7-2 and TRBJ1-2; maybe TRBD1 (5 bases). The CDR3 has 15 residues. Germline CDR1 reads SGHTA; CDR2 reads FQGNSA. CDR3 loop: CASRLGFGRAVGYTF. CDR3 in DNA: TGTGCCAGCAGATTAGGGTTCGGCAGGGCTGTCGGCTACACCTTC.

This chain joins TRBV3-1 (or the pseudogene TRBV3-2) and TRBJ1-3, with unresolved D. The CDR3 runs 12 residues. V gave up 1 base and J gave up 7 bases, with 5 bases separating them. From germline, CDR1 is LGHDT and CDR2 YNNKEL (reference sequence). CDR3 in amino acids: CASSQVWNTIYF. CDR3 in DNA: TGTGCCAGCAGCCAAGTCTGGAACACCATATATTTT.

The rearrangement uses TRBV19 and TRBJ1-2; D may be TRBD1 (5 bases). Trimming left V 5 bases short and J 8 bases short, with 24 bases between. The germline CDR1 and CDR2 sequences are LNHDA and SQIVND (reference sequence). CDR3 length equals 16 residues. The CDR3 bases are TGTGCCAGTAGTCCTCCGCCGGGACTCCAGGCGGGGGGCTACACCTTC. Translation: CASSPPPGLQAGGYTF.

The rearrangement links TRBV2 to TRBJ2-7; D is uncertain. This CDR3 contains 14 residues. Germline CDR1 SNHLY, CDR2 FYNNEI. V was clipped by 0 bases and J by 2 bases, with 8 bases between them. CDR3 sequence reads: CASSEAPDTYEQYF. Written as DNA, the CDR3 is TGTGCCAGCAGTGAAGCCCCAGACACCTACGAGCAGTACTTC.

The rearrangement joins TRBV28 to TRBJ2-2; D is unclear. The CDR3 covers 11 residues. Trimming removed 2 bases at V and 13 bases at J, with 8 bases between. Germline values: CDR1 MDHEN, CDR2 SYDVKM. DNA for the CDR3: TGTGCCAGCAGTTTAGGGCCAGGGCTGTTTTTT. Its translation is CASSLGPGLFF.

The sample holds one count of this clone. The chain carries TRBV5-5 and TRBJ2-5, with no clear D. The CDR3 covers 12 residues. Per the germline V gene, CDR1 is SGHKS and CDR2 is YYEKEE (reference sequence). Trimming removed 6 bases at V and 1 base at J, with 7 bases between. As DNA, the CDR3 is TGTGCCAGCAATAGCTTCCAAGAGACCCAGTACTTC. This codes for CASNSFQETQYF.

A note on this clone: This clone may be a read error of a much larger clone one base away. This sample also contains other DNA sequences that code for the same CDR3. V and J are TRBV15 and TRBJ2-7, with D perhaps matching TRBD2 (6 bases). Germline V gene sequence: CDR1 LNHNV, CDR2 YYDKDF (reference sequence). The CDR3 spans 13 residues. The CDR3 sequence: CATSREGGYEQYF. CDR3 coding DNA: TGTGCCACTAGCAGAGAGGGAGGCTACGAGCAGTACTTC.

The V gene is TRBV28, the J gene TRBJ1-2, with TRBD1 identical over 7 bases. The CDR3 totals 13 residues. CDR1 MDHEN and CDR2 SYDVKM come from the germline V gene. Losses at the gene ends were 6 bases for V and 4 bases for J; bases not matched to a gene: 5. The CDR3 protein is CASRPQGSYGYTF. As DNA, the CDR3 is TGTGCCAGCAGACCACAGGGGAGCTATGGCTACACCTTC.

This clone has a single count. J is TRBJ2-5 and V is TRBV9, with D maybe TRBD2 (5 bases). Germline values: CDR1 SGDLS, CDR2 YYNGEE. V was clipped by 0 bases and J by 1 base, with 7 bases between them. This CDR3 has 14 amino acids. CDR3 coding DNA: TGTGCCAGCAGCGTAGCGGCGGGCCAAGAGACCCAGTACTTC. Its translation: CASSVAAGQETQYF.

This clone was seen a single time. The chain has TRBV5-1 and TRBJ1-2, with a possible D match to TRBD1 (5 bases). The CDR3 runs 14 residues. The V and J ends lost 4 bases and 6 bases respectively, with 16 bases between them. CDR1 and CDR2 from the germline V gene are SGHRS and YFSETQ. The CDR3 is CASSDRQPRDGYTF. The CDR3 nucleotides are TGCGCCAGCAGCGACCGACAGCCGCGGGATGGCTACACCTTC.

The chain couples TRBV2 to TRBJ2-6; D call uncertain. This CDR3 region has 14 residues. The germline V and J ends were trimmed by 7 bases and 2 bases, with 9 bases remaining between them. CDR1 and CDR2 from the germline V gene are SNHLY and FYNNEI. In nucleotides, the CDR3 is TGTGCCAGCATCTGGGGTACTGGGGCCAACGTCCTGACTTTC. Protein: CASIWGTGANVLTF.

This chain joins TRBV18 and TRBJ2-1; 10 bases are a match to TRBD2. The CDR3 spans 15 residues. J gave up 7 bases and V 3 bases, and 6 bases lay outside the gene matches. Per germline, CDR1 KGHSH and CDR2 LQKENI. CDR3 DNA sequence: TGTGCCAGCTCACCGGTACTAGCGGGGAAAAATGAGCAGTTCTTC. It specifies CASSPVLAGKNEQFF.

The rearrangement joins TRBV28 to TRBJ1-6; D is possibly TRBD1 (6 bases). Germline V CDR1 and CDR2: MDHEN, SYDVKM. The CDR3 has 16 amino acids. Trimming pared 8 bases from V and 9 bases from J, leaving 23 bases between. CDR3 sequence reads: CASFNRVGARGSPLHF. The CDR3 DNA reads TGTGCCAGCTTCAACAGAGTGGGGGCGCGTGGTTCACCCCTCCACTTT.

This chain uses TRBV6-4 with TRBJ1-1, with D perhaps matching TRBD1 (5 bases). Germline CDR1 reads MRHNA; CDR2 reads SNTAGT. The CDR3 is 14 residues long. Trimming removed 7 bases at V and 3 bases at J, with 15 bases between. The CDR3 reads CASKTEGLDTEAFF. The CDR3 coding sequence is TGTGCCAGCAAGACAGAGGGTCTAGACACTGAAGCTTTCTTT.

The CDR3 here is CAISSAGAETYYGYTF. The CDR3 coding sequence is TGTGCCATCAGTTCAGCAGGGGCCGAAACTTACTATGGCTACACCTTC. The rearrangement uses TRBV10-3 and TRBJ1-2; tentative D call: TRBD1 (6 bases). CDR1 is ENHRY, CDR2 SYGVKD, per germline. The CDR3 is 16 amino acids. Trimming shortened V by 5 bases and J by 3 bases, and 19 bases separated the two germline ends.

V gene TRBV6-1 combines with J gene TRBJ2-1; no clear D. There are 13 residues in the CDR3. Trimming took off 3 bases at V and 4 bases at J, with 7 bases between the two ends. Germline CDR1 and CDR2: MNHNS and SASEGT. As DNA, the CDR3 is TGTGCCAGCAGTGACAGAAGGTACAATGAGCAGTTCTTC. Protein product: CASSDRRYNEQFF.

The chain joins TRBV28 to TRBJ1-2; D is undetermined. Trimming removed 6 bases at V and 8 bases at J, with 22 bases between. Germline CDR1 MDHEN, CDR2 SYDVKM. The CDR3 covers 15 residues. This CDR3 is CASRLPYLGFEGYTF. As DNA, the CDR3 is TGTGCCAGCAGGTTACCCTATTTGGGTTTCGAGGGCTACACCTTC.

The rearrangement links TRBV9 to TRBJ1-1; the match to TRBD1 covers 10 bases. The V gene's germline CDR1 is SGDLS and CDR2 YYNGEE. The CDR3 spans 14 residues. V shed 0 bases and J 8 bases; nucleotides not matched to a gene: 4. Written as DNA, the CDR3 is TGTGCCAGCAGCGTAGAGTCGGGACAGGGGGAAGCTTTCTTT. This encodes CASSVESGQGEAFF.

The chain uses TRBV14 and TRBJ2-7; 7 bases align to TRBD2. V lost 1 base and J lost 3; bases outside the gene matches: 15. The CDR3 is 18 residues long. The germline gives CDR1 SGHDN, CDR2 FVKESK. The CDR3 DNA is TGTGCCAGCAGCCAAGGGACTAGATTCTCGAGAGAAGGCTACGAGCAGTACTTC. It specifies CASSQGTRFSREGYEQYF. Variable domain in full (rest from reference TRBV14 and TRBJ2-7): EAGVTQFPSHSVIEKGQTVTLRCDPISGHDNLYWYRRVMGKEIKFLLHFVKESKQDESGMPNNRFLAERTGGTYSTLKVQPAELEDSGVYFCASSQGTRFSREGYEQYFGPGTRLTVT.

This rearrangement joins TRBV27 to TRBJ2-7, with TRBD2 as a possible D gene (5 bases). Germline V gene data show CDR1 as MNHEY and CDR2 as SMNVEV (reference sequence). The CDR3 has 15 amino acids. Trimming pared 2 bases from V and 2 bases from J, leaving 13 bases between. CDR3 region: CASSLGASPTYEQYF. In nucleotides, the CDR3 is TGTGCCAGCAGTTTAGGAGCTAGCCCCACCTACGAGCAGTACTTC.

This sequence joins TRBV6-4 and TRBJ1-1; D uncertain. The CDR3 loop spans 18 amino acids. Germline assignment: CDR1 MRHNA and CDR2 SNTAGT. Deletions cut 2 bases from V and 0 bases from J, with 19 bases between. The CDR3 region has the DNA TGTGCCAGCAGTGACGGAAGTAGTGGAGGGAACCTGAACACTGAAGCTTTCTTT. Its translation is CASSDGSSGGNLNTEAFF.

In this sample, this clone turned up once. V usage is TRBV3-1 (or the pseudogene TRBV3-2) and J usage is TRBJ2-1, with TRBD2 matching 12 bases. CDR3 length: 17 amino acids. Germline values: CDR1 LGHDT, CDR2 YNNKEL (reference sequence). V was pared by 1 base and J by 6 bases, with 7 bases of the junction left unmatched. CDR3 bases: TGTGCCAGCAGCCAAGTAGTACAGGGACTAGCGGGCAATGAGCAGTTCTTC. The encoded protein is CASSQVVQGLAGNEQFF.